Listed below are T cell receptor beta chains from one sample, sequenced in a study of cytomegalovirus exposure and HLA in healthy donors. TCRdb's table, derived via immunoSEQ multiplex PCR, lists solely in-frame clones and lacks some. The table includes over 110,000 clones, roughly nine tenths detected once. The sequenced sample was PBMCs. All receptors come from a man aged 18 to 29 in good health and CMV-seronegative. Both conserved end residues are part of each CDR3. Each record gives: J gene, D gene, V gene, clone size, CDR3 DNA, CDR3 protein. The D gene is left open where the match is weak. The size entry is marked missing in some rows and otherwise reads once, few, many or a size class.

J: TRBJ2-1; D: NA; V: TRBV15; size: NA; DNA: TGTGCCACCAGCAGAGATTGGGGCGGTTCCAATGAGCAGTTCTTC; CDR3: CATSRDWGGSNEQFF
J: TRBJ2-3; D: TRBD1; V: TRBV5-8; size: NA; DNA: TGTGCCAGCAGCTTGGGCCTGGGACAGCGAGGCACAGATACGCAGTATTTT; CDR3: CASSLGLGQRGTDTQYF
J: TRBJ2-7; D: TRBD2; V: TRBV6-8; size: once; DNA: TGTGCCAGCAGTTACTACTCCCAGCAAGCGGGGCCCTGGGTGGAGCAGTACTTC; CDR3: CASSYYSQQAGPWVEQYF
J: TRBJ2-2; D: NA; V: TRBV28; size: NA; DNA: TGTGCCAGCCGTCACCTAGCTGTGAACACCGGGGAGCTGTTTTTT; CDR3: CASRHLAVNTGELFF
J: TRBJ2-4; D: NA; V: TRBV6-1; size: NA; DNA: TGTGCCAGCAGCCTCGAGGGCGGCTCCTTCATTCAGTACTTC; CDR3: CASSLEGGSFIQYF
J: TRBJ1-1; D: NA; V: TRBV2; size: NA; DNA: TGTGCCAGCAGACCAGGGGACACTGAAGCTTTCTTT; CDR3: CASRPGDTEAFF
J: TRBJ2-1; D: NA; V: TRBV9; size: once; DNA: TGTGCCAGCAGCGTAGCTCCACTGCATTCCTACAATGAGCAGTTCTTC; CDR3: CASSVAPLHSYNEQFF
J: TRBJ1-2; D: NA; V: TRBV6-5; size: NA; DNA: TGTGCCAGCAGTTACTCGAGAGGCGTGGGCTATGGCTACACCTTC; CDR3: CASSYSRGVGYGYTF
J: TRBJ2-3; D: TRBD2; V: TRBV6-5; size: NA; DNA: TGTGCCAGCAGCCAACGGGGGGGTAGGACAGATACGCAGTATTTT; CDR3: CASSQRGGRTDTQYF
J: TRBJ1-4; D: NA; V: TRBV7-9; size: NA; DNA: TGTGCCAGCAGTATATTCGGGGAAAAACTGTTTTTT; CDR3: CASSIFGEKLFF
J: TRBJ2-3; D: TRBD2; V: TRBV2; size: NA; DNA: TGTGCCAGCAGTGAAAGTCGGGGGGGCTATACGCAGTATTTT; CDR3: CASSESRGGYTQYF
J: TRBJ2-2; D: NA; V: TRBV6-4; size: NA; DNA: TGTGCCAGCAGTCGCGAACGATACAGGGATACCGGGGAGCTGTTTTTT; CDR3: CASSRERYRDTGELFF
J: TRBJ2-3; D: NA; V: TRBV27; size: NA; DNA: TGTGCCAGCAGGGACACAAACTCGCCGGCTACGCAGTATTTT; CDR3: CASRDTNSPATQYF
J: TRBJ2-7; D: NA; V: TRBV27; size: few; DNA: TGTGCCAGCAGTCCGTTCACAGGGACCTCCTACGAGCAGTACTTC; CDR3: CASSPFTGTSYEQYF
J: TRBJ1-1; D: NA; V: TRBV5-1; size: NA; DNA: TGCGCCAGCAGTATCCGCGCGGGTGTCGCTGAAGCTTTCTTT; CDR3: CASSIRAGVAEAFF
J: TRBJ2-3; D: NA; V: TRBV6-5; size: NA; DNA: TGTGCCAGCAGTTCCCCTCGCGGAGATACGCAGTATTTT; CDR3: CASSSPRGDTQYF
J: TRBJ2-7; D: TRBD2; V: TRBV6-1; size: NA; DNA: TGTGCCAGCAGTGAACTAGCGGATTCCTACGAGCAGTACTTC; CDR3: CASSELADSYEQYF
J: TRBJ2-5; D: TRBD2; V: TRBV7-8; size: NA; DNA: TGTGCCAGCAGCCGGACTAGCGGAGTTCAAGAGACCCAGTACTTC; CDR3: CASSRTSGVQETQYF
J: TRBJ1-1; D: NA; V: TRBV10-2; size: NA; DNA: TGCGCCAGCAGTGAGGGACACCGGAACACTGAAGCTTTCTTT; CDR3: CASSEGHRNTEAFF
J: TRBJ1-5; D: TRBD1; V: TRBV18; size: NA; DNA: TGTGCCAGCTCGAGTGACAGACCTCGGACAGGGGGCCTGTGGGCCAATCAGCCCCAGCATTTT; CDR3: CASSSDRPRTGGLWANQPQHF
J: TRBJ1-2; D: NA; V: TRBV6-5; size: NA; DNA: TGTGCCAGCACCATGGGAGGGGGAGTCTATGGCTACACCTTC; CDR3: CASTMGGGVYGYTF
J: TRBJ2-7; D: NA; V: TRBV5-1; size: NA; DNA: TGCGCCAGCAGCTTGGGGGACAATAATTGGCAGTACTTC; CDR3: CASSLGDNNWQYF
J: TRBJ1-1; D: NA; V: TRBV18; size: NA; DNA: TGTGCCAGCTCACCTACGGTTTCGGTTGAAGCTTTCTTT; CDR3: CASSPTVSVEAFF
J: TRBJ2-1; D: NA; V: TRBV10-2; size: NA; DNA: TGCGCCAGCAGTGAGTATCTTAGCTCCTACAATGAGCAGTTCTTC; CDR3: CASSEYLSSYNEQFF
J: TRBJ1-5; D: TRBD1; V: TRBV12-5; size: NA; DNA: TGTGCTAGTGGTTTGATGGGGACAGGGGGGAATCAGCCCCAGCATTTT; CDR3: CASGLMGTGGNQPQHF
J: TRBJ2-5; D: NA; V: TRBV28; size: NA; DNA: TGTGCCAGCAGCTCGTGGGTGCAGGGCGAAGTGGAGACCCAGTACTTC; CDR3: CASSSWVQGEVETQYF
J: TRBJ2-6; D: NA; V: TRBV6-1; size: NA; DNA: TGTGCCAGCAGGAGGGAGTCCGTTGGGGCCAACGTCCTGACTTTC; CDR3: CASRRESVGANVLTF
J: TRBJ2-3; D: NA; V: TRBV6-4; size: NA; DNA: TGTGCCAGCAGTGAATACTCGAGGGATACGCAGTATTTT; CDR3: CASSEYSRDTQYF
J: TRBJ2-7; D: NA; V: TRBV27; size: NA; DNA: TGTGCCAGCAGACGAGGTAGCTACGAGCAGTACTTC; CDR3: CASRRGSYEQYF